Each of the 6 T cell receptor beta chains below was sequenced from the same sample in a study of OX40 agonist ivuxolimab in advanced cancers. The protocol was immunoSEQ multiplex PCR, while the TCRdb copy is restricted to in-frame clones and leaves out a portion. The sample has some 77,000 clones; around 94% are singletons. The source material was CD4+ or CD8+ T cells sorted from blood, sampled in a trial of the OX40 agonist ivuxolimab. The receptors originated from an adult with an advanced solid tumor such as melanoma, head and neck, liver or kidney cancer.

This clone was seen only once. The J gene is TRBJ1-5, the V gene TRBV19, with TRBD1 as a possible D gene (6 bases). The CDR3 runs 17 residues. Per germline, CDR1 LNHDA and CDR2 SQIVND (reference sequence). V was pared by 7 bases and J by 2 bases, with 21 bases between. Here the CDR3 reads CASKVGLGAGGNQPQHF. DNA for the CDR3: TGTGCCAGTAAAGTGGGGTTGGGGGCAGGGGGCAATCAGCCCCAGCATTTT.

This clone showed up just once. The chain is built from TRBV2 and TRBJ1-2; D is possibly TRBD1 (5 bases). From germline, CDR1 is SNHLY and CDR2 FYNNEI. The CDR3 length is 14 residues. V dropped 3 bases and J dropped 4 bases, with 12 bases sitting between them. This CDR3 is CASSELTAFYGYTF. The CDR3, as DNA: TGTGCCAGCAGTGAGCTGACAGCTTTCTATGGCTACACCTTC. Using reference TRBV2 and TRBJ1-2 for the parts outside the CDR3, the full variable domain is EPEVTQTPSHQVTQMGQEVILRCVPISNHLYFYWYRQILGQKVEFLVSFYNNEISEKSEIFDDQFSVERPDGSNFTLKIRSTKLEDSAMYFCASSELTAFYGYTFGSGTRLTVV.

This sequence joins TRBV18 and TRBJ2-1; possible D gene TRBD2, 5 bases. V was clipped by 2 bases and J by 4 bases, with 9 bases between them. The CDR3 extends over 14 amino acids. Germline lookup yields CDR1 KGHSH and CDR2 LQKENI. The CDR3 loop is CASSPTQRYNEQFF. The CDR3 bases are TGTGCCAGCTCACCAACTCAGCGGTACAATGAGCAGTTCTTC.

The gene calls are TRBV2 and TRBJ2-7; TRBD1 or TRBD2 may be the D gene (6 bases each). Germline V gives CDR1 SNHLY, CDR2 FYNNEI. With 8 bases removed from V and 7 bases from J, the gap between germline ends came to 15 bases. The CDR3 runs 12 residues. Here the CDR3 reads CASGGLVEEQYF. The CDR3 DNA reads TGTGCCAGCGGGGGGCTGGTGGAGGAGCAGTACTTC.

Comments on this clone: Sequence at one end of the junction differs from germline and may be a read error. The rearrangement links TRBV7-7 to TRBJ2-1; TRBD2 matches at 10 bases. This CDR3 is built from 18 residues. Germline lookup yields CDR1 SSHAT and CDR2 FNYEAQ (reference sequence). CDR3 coding DNA: TGTGCTAGCAGCTTATTAGCGGGAGGCCGGTTTGTGGACAATGAGCAGTTCTTC. This translates into CASSLLAGGRFVDNEQFF.

The CDR3, as DNA: TGTGCCAGCAGCCGGGACAGGGAAACAGATACGCAGTATTTT. Its protein is CASSRDRETDTQYF. This chain links TRBV7-2 with TRBJ2-3; TRBD1 agrees at 9 bases. CDR1 SGHTA and CDR2 FQGNSA come from the germline V gene. V was clipped by 5 bases and J by 3 bases; unmatched bases: 3. The CDR3 loop spans 14 amino acids.